The 24 T cell receptor beta chains below all came from one sample that was sequenced in a study of cytomegalovirus exposure and HLA in healthy donors. It was with 60 Vbeta and 13 Jbeta primers that the PCR ran. Only in-frame clones appear in the TCRdb table, and some are missing; sequencing was by immunoSEQ multiplex PCR. The sample has 110,000 or so clones, 74% seen once. The material sequenced was PBMCs. These receptors were obtained from a human donor in good health.

Points on this clone: At one boundary the junction diverges from the germline segment, which might be a read error. The chain links TRBV7-2 to TRBJ1-4; D ambiguous. Germline V gives CDR1 SGHTA, CDR2 FQGNSA. This CDR3 is built from 16 residues. The CDR3, as DNA: TGTGCCAGCAGCTTAGTGTCGGGGAGGGTTAATGAAAAATTGTTTTTT. This gives the protein CASSLVSGRVNEKLFF. The full variable domain, completed using reference TRBV7-2 and TRBJ1-4, is GAGVSQSPSNKVTEKGKDVELRCDPISGHTALYWYRQSLGQGLEFLIYFQGNSAPDKSGLPSDRFSAERTGGSVSTLTIQRTQQEDSAVYLCASSLVSGRVNEKLFFGSGTQLSVL.

This clone showed up just once. The chain carries TRBV5-4 and TRBJ1-2; a weak D match, TRBD1 (6 bases). The CDR3 spans 15 residues. V gave up 0 bases and J gave up 3 bases, with 12 bases separating them. Germline-derived CDR1 and CDR2 are SGHNT and YYREEE (reference sequence). The CDR3 region is CASSLDRNRDYGYTF. CDR3 DNA sequence: TGTGCCAGCAGCTTGGATAGGAACAGGGACTATGGCTACACCTTC.

The chain joins TRBV27 to TRBJ2-2, with a possible D match to TRBD1 (7 bases). V lost 3 bases, J lost 6 bases, and 23 bases lay in between. Germline V gene sequence: CDR1 MNHEY, CDR2 SMNVEV (reference sequence). The CDR3 has 18 residues. CDR3 nucleotide sequence: TGTGCCAGCAGTTTTGGGGGCCGCGGGACAGTTAAGGCCGGGGAGCTGTTTTTT. Its translation is CASSFGGRGTVKAGELFF.

This clone was seen only a few times. This chain links TRBV25-1 with TRBJ2-7; D may be TRBD2 (7 bases). Germline V CDR1 and CDR2: MGHDK, SYGVNS. V lost 3 bases to trimming and J lost 9 bases, with 12 bases between them. The CDR3 loop spans 12 amino acids. The CDR3 here is CASSEGGRGQYF. The CDR3 DNA reads as TGTGCCAGCAGTGAGGGGGGGCGCGGGCAGTACTTC.

The genes are TRBV30 and TRBJ1-1, with 8 bases fitting TRBD1. Germline V gene data show CDR1 as GTSNPN and CDR2 as SVGIG (reference sequence). The CDR3 is 14 residues long. The V and J ends lost 4 bases and 3 bases, in that order; junction bases with no gene match: 7. The CDR3 DNA reads as TGTGCCTGGATTATCAGGGGGCCGTACACTGAAGCTTTCTTT. As protein: CAWIIRGPYTEAFF.

The V and J genes are TRBV7-9 and TRBJ2-2; the D gene is possibly TRBD2 (6 bases). V dropped 6 bases and J dropped 0 bases, with 11 bases sitting between them. The CDR3 is 15 amino acids. Germline V CDR1 and CDR2: SEHNR, FQNEAQ (reference sequence). As DNA, the CDR3 is TGTGCCAGCAGGGGGACTGACGCGAACACCGGGGAGCTGTTTTTT. It is translated as CASRGTDANTGELFF. The full variable domain, its missing parts supplied by reference TRBV7-9 and TRBJ2-2, is DTGVSQNPRHKITKRGQNVTFRCDPISEHNRLYWYRQTLGQGPEFLTYFQNEAQLEKSRLLSDRFSAERPKGSFSTLEIQRTEQGDSAMYLCASRGTDANTGELFFGEGSRLTVL.

V and J are TRBV12-5 and TRBJ2-1; unclear D gene. Germline V gene data show CDR1 as LGHNT and CDR2 as FRNRAP. Deletions cut 7 bases from V and 7 bases from J, with 2 bases between. The CDR3 consists of 9 residues. CDR3 in DNA: TGTGCTAGTGCTAATGAGCAGTTCTTC. Amino acids: CASANEQFF.

The chain has TRBV5-1 and TRBJ1-3, with 9 bases lining up with TRBD1. The germline V gene has CDR1 SGHRS and CDR2 YFSETQ. CDR3 length equals 16 residues. Losses at the gene ends were 3 bases for V and 4 bases for J; bases not matched to a gene: 8. The CDR3 nucleotides read TGCGCCAGCAGCTCCCAGGGACAGGGTGAAGGAAACACCATATATTTT. Residues: CASSSQGQGEGNTIYF.

The chain combines TRBV6-5 with TRBJ1-1; the D gene is possibly TRBD1 (5 bases). Deletions cut 4 bases from V and 11 bases from J, with 14 bases between. The CDR3 sequence is 12 residues long. CDR1 and CDR2 from the germline V gene are MNHEY and SVGAGI. The CDR3 region is CASSFQGRVAFF. CDR3 DNA sequence: TGTGCCAGCAGTTTCCAGGGTAGGGTCGCTTTCTTT.

V and J are TRBV5-1 and TRBJ1-1; no reliable D call. Germline CDR1 reads SGHRS; CDR2 reads YFSETQ. CDR3 length: 13 amino acids. Trimming left V 0 bases short and J 2 bases short, with 5 bases between. In DNA, the CDR3 is TGCGCCAGCAGCTTGGTGTTAAACACTGAAGCTTTCTTT. This codes for CASSLVLNTEAFF.

The genes are TRBV4-1 and TRBJ1-4; 7 nucleotides line up with TRBD1. The ends lost 0 bases at V and 1 base at J; junction bases unmatched: 8. Germline V gene lookup returns CDR1 MGHRA and CDR2 YSYEKL. The CDR3 has 18 amino acids. CDR3 bases: TGCGCCAGCAGCCAAGATAGGGACAGTGGGAGAACTAATGAAAAACTGTTTTTT. Its protein product is CASSQDRDSGRTNEKLFF.

The rearrangement links TRBV5-1 to TRBJ2-5; no clear D. Trimming shortened V by 0 bases and J by 2 bases, and 11 bases separated the two germline ends. Germline assignment: CDR1 SGHRS and CDR2 YFSETQ. The CDR3 consists of 15 residues. The DNA for the CDR3 is TGCGCCAGCAGCTTGGGAGGTCTGCGGCAAGAGACCCAGTACTTC. Translation gives CASSLGGLRQETQYF.

The chain carries TRBV5-1 and TRBJ2-5; D perhaps matches TRBD2 (6 bases). CDR3 size: 14 residues. V lost 1 base and J lost 5, with 12 bases in between. Germline lookup yields CDR1 SGHRS and CDR2 YFSETQ. CDR3 sequence: CASSLMGGRETQYF. The CDR3 nucleotides read TGCGCCAGCAGCTTGATGGGGGGTCGGGAGACCCAGTACTTC.

The genes are TRBV9 and TRBJ2-7; a possible D gene is TRBD1 (6 bases). The CDR3 runs 14 residues. The V end was cut by 4 bases, the J end by 0 bases, with 11 bases between. Per germline, CDR1 SGDLS and CDR2 YYNGEE. CDR3 loop: CASSRLDSSYEQYF. Here the CDR3 DNA reads TGTGCCAGCAGCCGTCTGGACAGCTCCTACGAGCAGTACTTC.

V gene TRBV27 combines with J gene TRBJ1-6; 7 nucleotides align to TRBD1. Losses at the gene ends were 2 bases for V and 9 bases for J; bases not matched to a gene: 4. Germline CDR1 is MNHEY and CDR2 is SMNVEV (reference sequence). The CDR3 is made up of 14 amino acids. The CDR3 region has the DNA TGTGCCAGCAGTTTAGGGCACAGGGGTTCACCCCTCCACTTT. It yields the protein CASSLGHRGSPLHF.

V is TRBV10-3 and J is TRBJ2-1, with 7 bases aligning to TRBD1. V was pared by 6 bases and J by 8 bases, with 7 bases of the junction left unmatched. The length of the CDR3 is 13 residues. The germline gives CDR1 ENHRY, CDR2 SYGVKD. Written as DNA, the CDR3 is TGTGCCATCAGCGAGACAGGGTTGGATGAGCAGTTCTTC. This codes for CAISETGLDEQFF.

This clone has a single count. The chain carries TRBV7-6 and TRBJ2-2, with 10 bases identical to TRBD1. The length of the CDR3 is 18 residues. Trimming removed 5 bases from V and 0 bases from J; junction bases left unmatched: 9. The germline V gene has CDR1 SGHVS and CDR2 FNYEAQ. This CDR3 reads CASSPRTGGLANTGELFF. The CDR3 DNA follows: TGTGCCAGCAGCCCGCGGACAGGGGGGCTTGCGAACACCGGGGAGCTGTTTTTT.

For the CDR3, the DNA is TGTGCCAGCAGCTTAGTGGGGGAGGGTGAAGCTTTCTTT. Its translation: CASSLVGEGEAFF. This chain connects TRBV7-9 to TRBJ1-1, with a tentative D call TRBD1 (5 bases). V lost 1 base, J lost 7 bases, and 10 bases lay in between. The CDR3 is made up of 13 amino acids. Per the germline V gene, CDR1 is SEHNR and CDR2 is FQNEAQ (reference sequence). Based on the CDR3 plus reference TRBV7-9 and TRBJ1-1, the full variable domain is DTGVSQNPRHKITKRGQNVTFRCDPISEHNRLYWYRQTLGQGPEFLTYFQNEAQLEKSRLLSDRFSAERPKGSFSTLEIQRTEQGDSAMYLCASSLVGEGEAFFGQGTRLTVV.

The chain recombines TRBV28 with TRBJ2-3; 8 bases map to TRBD1. Per germline, CDR1 MDHEN and CDR2 SYDVKM. J was trimmed by 5 bases and V by 7 bases; bases with no gene match: 8. This CDR3 region has 14 residues. CDR3 in amino acids: CASMGQAYRDTQYF. CDR3 in DNA: TGTGCCAGCATGGGACAGGCCTACAGAGATACGCAGTATTTT.

The chain is built from TRBV19 and TRBJ1-1, with D maybe TRBD1 (6 bases). From germline, CDR1 is LNHDA and CDR2 SQIVND (reference sequence). Between the trimmed V and J ends, which lost 2 bases and 4 bases, there was a span of 8 bases. The CDR3 spans 13 residues. The CDR3 reads CASSIYRATEAFF. As DNA, the CDR3 is TGTGCCAGTAGTATATACAGGGCCACTGAAGCTTTCTTT.

In its sample, this clone was seen a few times. The chain uses TRBV30 and TRBJ2-6; D not certain. The CDR3 is made up of 11 amino acids. The germline V gene has CDR1 GTSNPN and CDR2 SVGIG (reference sequence). V lost 4 bases to trimming and J lost 4 bases, with 2 bases between them. DNA of the CDR3: TGTGCCTGGACAGGGGCCAACGTCCTGACTTTC. This sequence encodes CAWTGANVLTF.

The genes are TRBV29-1 and TRBJ1-2, with D possibly being TRBD1 (6 bases). The CDR3 runs to 12 residues. V was cut by 6 bases and J by 6 bases, with 14 bases left in between. Germline V gives CDR1 SQVTM, CDR2 ANQGSEA. The CDR3 sequence is CSVTTGSDGYTF. Written as DNA, the CDR3 is TGCAGCGTAACTACAGGGTCGGATGGCTACACCTTC.

The J gene is TRBJ2-3, the V gene TRBV6-4; D possibly corresponds to TRBD1 (5 bases). Germline V lookup: CDR1 MRHNA, CDR2 SNTAGT. Trimming took off 4 bases at V and 3 bases at J, with 8 bases between the two ends. This CDR3 spans 13 amino acids. The CDR3 bases are TGTGCCAGCAGTGCCCGACAGACAGATACGCAGTATTTT. Translating gives CASSARQTDTQYF.

V usage is TRBV29-1 and J usage is TRBJ2-3, with TRBD2 matching over 8 bases. The CDR3 totals 13 residues. V trimming: 7 bases; J trimming: 2 bases; junction bases outside the gene matches: 5. Germline V CDR1 and CDR2: SQVTM, ANQGSEA. Here the CDR3 reads CSAGGTITDTQYF. CDR3 bases: TGCAGCGCGGGGGGGACTATCACAGATACGCAGTATTTT.